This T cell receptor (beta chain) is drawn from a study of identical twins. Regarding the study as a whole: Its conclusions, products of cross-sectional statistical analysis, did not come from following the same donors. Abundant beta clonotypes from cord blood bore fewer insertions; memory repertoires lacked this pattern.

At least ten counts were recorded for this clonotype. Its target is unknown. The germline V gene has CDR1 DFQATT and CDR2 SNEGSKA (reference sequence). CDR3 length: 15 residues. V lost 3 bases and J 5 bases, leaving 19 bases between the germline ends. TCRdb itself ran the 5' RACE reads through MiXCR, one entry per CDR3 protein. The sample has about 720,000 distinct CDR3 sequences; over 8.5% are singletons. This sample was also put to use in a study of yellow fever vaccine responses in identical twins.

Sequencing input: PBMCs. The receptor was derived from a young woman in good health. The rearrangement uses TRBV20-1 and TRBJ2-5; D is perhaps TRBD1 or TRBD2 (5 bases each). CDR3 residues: CSASPWDRGTETQYF. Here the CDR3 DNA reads TGCAGTGCTAGTCCTTGGGACCGAGGGACGGAGACCCAGTACTTC.